These T cell receptor beta chains were read from a single sample in a study of blood T cell repertoires in COVID-19. Profiling relied on immunoSEQ multiplex PCR, and the TCRdb table lists in-frame clones only, not all of them. Of just over 650,000 clones in the sample, around 90% were seen once. Sequencing was carried out using peripheral blood. The receptors were sampled from a woman under 30 with acute or convalescent COVID-19. Each CDR3 is given with its conserved first and last residue. D genes are given only for firm matches. Clone size is shown for a subset of rows, as once, few, many or a class of expanded clone.

CDR3aa,CDR3nt,v_gene,abundance,j_gene,d_gene
CASSNRDRGFGNTEAFF,TGTGCCAGCTCAAACCGGGACAGGGGCTTCGGGAACACTGAAGCTTTCTTT,TRBV7-8,-,TRBJ1-1,TRBD1
CASTRESYNEQFF,TGTGCCAGCACCAGGGAAAGCTACAATGAGCAGTTCTTC,TRBV2,-,TRBJ2-1,-
CASRARDRDLDEQFF,TGTGCCAGCAGGGCCCGGGACAGGGATCTCGATGAGCAGTTCTTC,TRBV2,-,TRBJ2-1,TRBD1
CASSYPADSGNTIYF,TGTGCCAGCAGTTACCCGGCGGACTCTGGAAACACCATATATTTT,TRBV6-5,once,TRBJ1-3,-
CSVYYPTAAGADTEAFF,TGCAGCGTCTACTACCCGACCGCAGCAGGGGCCGACACTGAAGCTTTCTTT,TRBV29-1,-,TRBJ1-1,-
CASSYYPGLSSTDTQYF,TGTGCCAGCAGTTACTACCCAGGACTTTCTAGCACAGATACGCAGTATTTT,TRBV6-2/TRBV6-3,-,TRBJ2-3,-
CASSDNRETIYF,TGTGCCAGCTCAGATAACAGGGAAACCATATATTTT,TRBV18,-,TRBJ1-3,-
CASSLGRVGDYGYTF,TGTGCCAGCAGTTTAGGCAGGGTTGGGGACTATGGCTACACCTTC,TRBV28,-,TRBJ1-2,-
CASSPTVSGNTIYF,TGCGCCAGCAGCCCCACAGTCTCTGGAAACACCATATATTTT,TRBV5-1,-,TRBJ1-3,-
CASSVATSGGTSGERETQYF,TGTGCCAGCAGCGTAGCTACGAGTGGGGGGACTAGCGGGGAGCGGGAGACCCAGTACTTC,TRBV9,-,TRBJ2-5,TRBD2
CASSLSRILDNEQFF,TGCGCCAGCAGCTTGTCTAGAATCCTAGACAATGAGCAGTTCTTC,TRBV5-1,-,TRBJ2-1,-
CASSLAYRGGKDGYTF,TGCGCCAGCAGCTTAGCTTACAGGGGCGGGAAGGATGGCTACACCTTC,TRBV5-1,-,TRBJ1-2,TRBD1